These T cell receptor beta chains were read from a single sample in a study of neoadjuvant anti-PD-1 for oral cavity cancer. Assay: immunoSEQ multiplex PCR; the TCRdb copy retains only in-frame clones and omits some. The sample has about 14,000 clones, 60% to 85% seen once; the top ten hold roughly 2%. Sequencing was performed on PBMCs, taken after nivolumab (anti-PD-1) treatment. The receptors originated from a person aged 35 to 85 with oral cavity squamous cell carcinoma. Both conserved end residues are part of each CDR3. The D gene is left open where the match is weak. Clone size, where shown, is once, few, many, or a class for clones that have expanded.

v_gene,d_gene,abundance,j_gene,CDR3aa,CDR3nt
TRBV7-8,TRBD2,NA,TRBJ2-1,CASSPGWLAGGTQFF,TGTGCCAGCAGCCCGGGCTGGCTAGCGGGGGGAACGCAGTTCTTC
TRBV29-1,NA,NA,TRBJ2-1,CSVEVNAFFGGDNEQFF,TGCAGCGTTGAAGTAAATGCCTTCTTTGGAGGGGACAATGAGCAGTTCTTC
TRBV5-1,TRBD1,few,TRBJ2-2,CASRDSNTGELFF,TGCGCCAGCCGGGACAGCAACACCGGGGAGCTGTTTTTT
TRBV10-2,TRBD1,NA,TRBJ2-7,CATRQGSSYEQYF,TGCGCCACCCGACAGGGGTCCTCCTACGAGCAGTACTTC
TRBV28,NA,NA,TRBJ2-7,CASSPPLGGGDEQYF,TGTGCCAGCAGCCCCCCTTTGGGGGGAGGAGACGAGCAGTACTTC
TRBV27,TRBD2,NA,TRBJ2-7,CASSPGLGFEQYF,TGTGCCAGCAGCCCGGGACTAGGTTTCGAGCAGTACTTC
TRBV6-1,TRBD1,NA,TRBJ1-1,CASSLAGGANTEAFF,TGTGCCAGCAGTCTAGCAGGGGGTGCGAACACTGAAGCTTTCTTT
TRBV28,TRBD1,NA,TRBJ1-1,CASSGQGRAAFF,TGTGCCAGCAGTGGACAGGGAAGAGCAGCTTTCTTT
TRBV1,NA,NA,TRBJ1-2,CTSSPRRGQSDYGYTF,TGCACCAGCAGCCCCCGGCGGGGACAATCGGACTATGGCTACACCTTC
TRBV7-9,NA,NA,TRBJ1-2,CASSPGTDRGYTF,TGTGCCAGCAGTCCCGGGACCGATCGCGGCTACACCTTC
TRBV30,TRBD1,NA,TRBJ1-1,CAWSRQGFNTEAFF,TGTGCCTGGAGTAGACAGGGTTTTAACACTGAAGCTTTCTTT
TRBV6-1,NA,NA,TRBJ2-5,CASSARGGETQYF,TGTGCCAGCAGCGCCAGGGGAGGTGAGACCCAGTACTTC
TRBV5-1,NA,NA,TRBJ2-1,CASSWGPDSSYNEQFF,TGCGCCAGCAGCTGGGGACCGGACAGCTCCTACAATGAGCAGTTCTTC
TRBV5-1,NA,NA,TRBJ2-7,CASSLDLRSEQYF,TGCGCCAGCAGCTTGGACCTCCGTTCCGAGCAGTACTTC
TRBV30,NA,NA,TRBJ1-6,CAWTGRGSSYNSPLHF,TGTGCCTGGACCGGTAGAGGTAGCTCCTATAATTCACCCCTCCACTTT
TRBV27,TRBD1,NA,TRBJ1-2,CASRWGTGRYGYTF,TGTGCCAGCAGGTGGGGGACAGGTCGATATGGCTACACCTTC
TRBV27,NA,NA,TRBJ1-5,CASSLSSRNSNQPQHF,TGTGCCAGCAGTTTATCATCCAGAAATAGCAATCAGCCCCAGCATTTT
TRBV30,NA,NA,TRBJ2-3,CAWSEGGTDTQYF,TGTGCCTGGAGTGAAGGGGGAACAGATACGCAGTATTTT
TRBV13,TRBD1,NA,TRBJ1-4,CASSLKEGTGDEKLFF,TGTGCCAGCAGCTTAAAGGAGGGGACAGGGGATGAAAAACTGTTTTTT
TRBV19,NA,NA,TRBJ1-1,CASSPGQTLEAFF,TGTGCCAGTAGTCCCGGACAGACACTAGAAGCTTTCTTT
TRBV2,NA,NA,TRBJ1-1,CASSDQSTAWDTEAFF,TGTGCCAGCAGTGATCAGTCGACAGCTTGGGACACTGAAGCTTTCTTT
TRBV19,NA,NA,TRBJ1-1,CASTPGARFGSTEAFF,TGTGCCAGTACCCCAGGGGCCCGGTTTGGGAGCACTGAAGCTTTCTTT
TRBV10-2,NA,NA,TRBJ1-5,CASSDGWGFGNQPQHF,TGCGCCAGCAGTGACGGGTGGGGTTTCGGGAATCAGCCCCAGCATTTT
TRBV4-2,NA,NA,TRBJ2-1,CASSQELDWYRYNEQFF,TGTGCCAGCAGCCAAGAGCTAGACTGGTATCGCTACAATGAGCAGTTCTTC
TRBV6-1,TRBD1,few,TRBJ1-5,CASSPGTGGYQPQHF,TGTGCCAGCAGTCCCGGGACAGGGGGTTACCAGCCCCAGCATTTT
TRBV7-9,NA,NA,TRBJ2-1,CASSLVGNEQFF,TGTGCCAGCAGCTTAGTGGGGAATGAGCAGTTCTTC